This paragraph reports one T cell receptor beta chain. Its target is unknown. The data originate from a study of cytomegalovirus exposure and HLA in healthy donors. The PCR contained 60 Vbeta and 13 Jbeta primers. Here immunoSEQ multiplex PCR was the method, and the copy in TCRdb shows in-frame clones only, minus some. The data show about 140,000 clones, with 70% to 85% seen just once and less than 2% held by the top ten. Regarding the study as a whole: DRB1 showed the most TCR associations and HLA-C the fewest in a later analysis, as rates varied by HLA locus.

The CDR3 sequence is 14 residues long. Trimming cost V 3 bases and J 2 bases, with 10 bases left between them. Germline assignment: CDR1 MNHNS and CDR2 SASEGT. The gene calls are TRBV6-1 and TRBJ2-5; D is possibly TRBD1 (5 bases). This sequence was found in a woman aged 40 to 50 in good health and CMV-seronegative. Specimen: PBMCs. Here the CDR3 reads CASSELGRQETQYF. CDR3 DNA: TGTGCCAGCAGTGAGTTGGGGCGGCAAGAGACCCAGTACTTC.